This T cell receptor (beta chain) was profiled in a study of regulatory T cells in long-lasting Graves disease. General study results and limits: TRBV28, TRBJ1-2 and TRBJ2-5 emerged as the favored segments in persistent disease.

Time point given: newly diagnosed GD, antithyroid drugs for less than 3 months. After RNA was extracted from PBMCs, the TCR library was made from it. The table lists this clonotype with a count of one. The antigen remains unidentified. Germline V CDR1 and CDR2: SEHNR, FQNEAQ (reference sequence). Trimming cost V 1 base and J 5 bases, with 17 bases left between them. The CDR3 extends over 17 amino acids. Building the TCR beta libraries relied on iRepertoire HTBI primers, and CDR3 regions underwent Arm-PCR. TCRdb re-derived calls from the multiplex PCR reads in MiXCR, one entry per CDR3 protein. The data contain 530,000 or so distinct CDR3 sequences, roughly 13% of them singletons. The sample also formed part of further work on T cells in Graves' hyperthyroidism and ophthalmopathy.

The clonotype originates from a man aged 30 to 45 with Graves disease. V usage is TRBV7-9 and J usage is TRBJ1-4; the D gene is possibly TRBD1 (5 bases). This specimen was peripheral blood mononuclear cells (PBMCs), taken at new diagnosis, from a patient treated with antithyroid drugs. CDR3 in amino acids: CASSLVSGQGRNEKLFF. In DNA form, the CDR3 reads TGTGCCAGCAGCTTAGTTTCTGGGCAGGGCAGGAATGAAAAACTGTTTTTT.